This T cell receptor beta chain came from a study of blood T cell repertoires in COVID-19. Study context: Collection of acute and convalescent COVID-19 samples took place in the United States, Italy and Spain. In each case, the material was cDNA or gDNA derived from T cells, B-cell-depleted T cells, or PBMCs.

The J segment lost 1 base and the V segment lost 1 base, leaving 3 bases of the junction unmatched. The CDR3 has 17 residues. Germline V gene lookup returns CDR1 SGHNT and CDR2 YENEEA. In the source study's methods: Estimation of nucleated cell counts relied on the amplification of reference gene primers. Assay: immunoSEQ multiplex PCR; the TCRdb copy retains only in-frame clones and omits some. V and J calls and clone size follow that table, whereas D and trimming were derived from the DNA. The table records around 99,000 clones, 75% to 90% of them present only once. J is TRBJ2-5 and V is TRBV11-3; 13 bases align to TRBD2. The specimen sequenced was peripheral blood. This receptor was obtained from a woman aged 55 to 70 with acute or convalescent COVID-19. CDR3: CASSLGGTSGTQETQYF. CDR3 coding DNA: TGTGCCAGCAGCTTAGGGGGGACTAGCGGGACCCAAGAGACCCAGTACTTC.